This T cell receptor beta chain appears in the sequencing data of a study of cytomegalovirus exposure and HLA in healthy donors. Study-level findings and limits: CMV antigen specificity was confirmed in vitro for a few CMV-associated chains. Excluded: some indistinguishable V segments such as TRBV6-2 and TRBV6-3.

The PCR ran on 60 Vbeta and 13 Jbeta primers. Per the authors' pipeline: Unique TCR beta chains totaled about 78 million in a later count, with roughly 11 million of them shared. Assay: immunoSEQ multiplex PCR; the TCRdb copy retains only in-frame clones and omits some. The V and J calls and the clone size are those of that table, but D and trimming were determined from the DNA. The data show about 120,000 clones, about 8.6% seen once. About this clone itself: The antigen remains undetermined.

These donors, healthy bone marrow donors, were studied. Between the trimmed V and J ends, which lost 6 bases and 1 base, there was a span of 15 bases. CDR3 size: 15 residues. The germline V gene encodes CDR1 MNHNS and CDR2 SASEGT. The genes are TRBV6-1 and TRBJ1-1; a weak D match, TRBD1 (5 bases). Source material: PBMCs. This TCR was sampled from a woman aged 35 to 49 in good health and CMV-seropositive. CDR3 amino acids: CASRTEEGRNTEAFF. In DNA form, the CDR3 reads TGTGCCAGCAGGACAGAGGAGGGCAGGAACACTGAAGCTTTCTTT.